The rows below give T cell receptor beta chains drawn from one sample of a study of T-cell memory formation after mild COVID-19. TCRdb fed the 5' RACE reads into MiXCR, producing one record per CDR3 protein. The sample shows about 260,000 distinct CDR3 sequences, approximately 8.4% of them seen only once. The material sequenced was PBMCs or a T cell subset sorted from them (not recorded which). These receptors originate from a man between 18 and 35 years old who had mild COVID-19 (a few samples of this study predate the infection). Cell type and time point are not known. The CDR3 runs from the conserved cysteine through the conserved F or W. Fields, in order: V gene, J gene, CDR3 protein.

TRBV20-1	TRBJ1-1	CSANSLGWENTEAFF
TRBV6-4	TRBJ2-1	CASSDSVPPFNEQFF
TRBV6-2/TRBV6-3	TRBJ2-1	CASRTYRGESYNEQFF
TRBV6-6	TRBJ2-3	CASGLTGTGSGQYF
TRBV27	TRBJ2-7	CASSGGPGQNYEQYF
TRBV9	TRBJ1-2	CASSANRDTQYGYTF
TRBV11-1	TRBJ2-3	CASSLGRTSGGTDTQYF
TRBV25-1	TRBJ1-2	CASSEVGQGNYGYTF
TRBV6-5	TRBJ1-5	CASRLEGNQPQHF
TRBV20-1	TRBJ2-2	CSARDKGYFTGELFF
TRBV7-8	TRBJ2-4	CASSAPRGRENIQYF
TRBV28	TRBJ1-1	CASSPPGASEAFF
TRBV2	TRBJ1-5	CASSVGVGYQPQHF